Below are 8 T cell receptor beta chains sequenced from a single sample in a study of cytomegalovirus exposure and HLA in healthy donors. The study ran its PCR with 60 Vbeta and 13 Jbeta primers. Data came from immunoSEQ multiplex PCR; TCRdb stores just in-frame clones and leaves some out. The sample consists of about 130,000 clones, around 77% of them appearing once. Sequencing was performed on PBMCs. These TCRs come from a male donor in good health and CMV-seropositive.

This clone was found a few times. V and J are TRBV5-4 and TRBJ2-3, with a tentative D call TRBD1 (6 bases). CDR1 is SGHNT, CDR2 YYREEE, per germline (reference sequence). V was shortened by 4 bases and J by 5 bases, with 11 bases between the two germline ends. The CDR3 is made up of 13 amino acids. This CDR3 is CASSPRGLDTQYF. The CDR3 nucleotides read TGTGCCAGCAGCCCAAGGGGGTTAGATACGCAGTATTTT.

V and J are TRBV28 and TRBJ2-2; tentative D call: TRBD1 (5 bases). V gave up 7 bases and J gave up 0 bases, with 15 bases separating them. CDR1 is MDHEN and CDR2 is SYDVKM in the germline V gene. The CDR3 has 16 amino acids. CDR3 in DNA: TGTGCCAGCACCACAACAGGAGTTCCGAACACCGGGGAGCTGTTTTTT. It is translated as CASTTTGVPNTGELFF. Variable domain in full (rest from reference TRBV28 and TRBJ2-2): DVKVTQSSRYLVKRTGEKVFLECVQDMDHENMFWYRQDPGLGLRLIYFSYDVKMKEKGDIPEGYSVSREKKERFSLILESASTNQTSMYLCASTTTGVPNTGELFFGEGSRLTVL.

The genes are TRBV27 and TRBJ2-5; 8 positions agree with TRBD2. The CDR3 is made up of 14 amino acids. Germline V gene sequence: CDR1 MNHEY, CDR2 SMNVEV (reference sequence). The J segment lost 4 bases and the V segment lost 6 bases, leaving 7 bases of the junction unmatched. In DNA, the CDR3 is TGTGCCAGCAGCCACGGGGGGGCGGCAGAGACCCAGTACTTC. Protein sequence: CASSHGGAAETQYF.

The V and J genes are TRBV29-1 and TRBJ2-7, with 9 bases lining up with TRBD1. Germline V gene lookup returns CDR1 SQVTM and CDR2 ANQGSEA. J gave up 5 bases and V 4 bases, and 6 bases lay outside the gene matches. This CDR3 has 13 residues. CDR3 in amino acids: CSVVGTGQDEQYF. The CDR3 nucleotides read TGCAGCGTTGTAGGGACAGGGCAGGACGAGCAGTACTTC.

This chain links TRBV5-1 with TRBJ2-5, with D unclear. The V end lost 0 bases, the J end lost 0 bases, and 21 bases lay between the germline ends. This CDR3 has 19 amino acids. Per germline, CDR1 SGHRS and CDR2 YFSETQ. The CDR3 DNA is TGCGCCAGCAGCTTGGGTCCACTCGCACTCTTATCGTACCAAGAGACCCAGTACTTC. Its protein product is CASSLGPLALLSYQETQYF.

This chain links TRBV7-2 with TRBJ1-3; 9 nucleotides line up with TRBD1. Germline trimming cut 7 bases from V and 0 bases from J; bases unmatched to any gene: 10. CDR3 length equals 17 residues. Germline CDR1 SGHTA, CDR2 FQGNSA. DNA of the CDR3: TGTGCCAGCAACGCGGGACAGGGAAGGAGCTCTGGAAACACCATATATTTT. Encoded protein: CASNAGQGRSSGNTIYF.

The V gene is TRBV6-1, the J gene TRBJ1-1; D call uncertain. CDR3 size: 12 residues. Germline assignment: CDR1 MNHNS and CDR2 SASEGT. V shed 7 bases and J shed 7 bases, with 13 bases lying between them. The CDR3 DNA reads as TGTGCCAGCACCCGAACCAGAGGTGAAGCTTTCTTT. Translation: CASTRTRGEAFF.

This chain connects TRBV19 to TRBJ1-2, with a tentative D call TRBD1 (6 bases). Germline V gives CDR1 LNHDA, CDR2 SQIVND (reference sequence). This CDR3 is 15 amino acids long. The V and J ends lost 5 bases and 4 bases respectively, with 17 bases between them. CDR3 coding DNA: TGTGCCAGTAGTGCCGGGACAACGGGATTCTATGGCTACACCTTC. Its translation is CASSAGTTGFYGYTF.